The 22 T cell receptor beta chains given below trace back to one sample, sequenced in a study of type 1 and type 2 diabetes patients. Amplification started from genomic DNA. Amplification of the beta chain CDR3 used 30 forward and 13 reverse multiplex primers. TCRdb analysed the multiplex PCR reads with MiXCR anew, one entry per CDR3 protein. The sample consists of a few hundred thousand distinct CDR3 sequences, around 47% of them appearing once. Sequencing used peripheral blood mononuclear cells (PBMCs). These receptors came from a young man with type 2 diabetes.

The gene calls are TRBV7-8 and TRBJ2-3; D may be TRBD1 (5 bases). This CDR3 comprises 15 residues. With 5 bases removed from V and 0 bases from J, the gap between germline ends came to 12 bases. Germline values: CDR1 SGHVS, CDR2 FQNEAQ. CDR3 loop: CASSPMTVSTDTQYF. CDR3 coding DNA: TGTGCCAGCAGCCCAATGACAGTCAGCACAGATACGCAGTATTTT.

Comments on this clonotype: A junction end diverges from the germline sequence, so it may reflect a read error. The chain couples TRBV6-6 to TRBJ1-1; the D gene is possibly TRBD1 (5 bases). Germline V gives CDR1 MNHNY, CDR2 SVGAGI (reference sequence). The CDR3 runs 13 residues. The CDR3 DNA reads TGTGCCATCAGTGAGCCAGGGTACACTGAAGCTTTCTTT. The encoded protein is CAISEPGYTEAFF.

The V and J genes are TRBV7-3 and TRBJ1-1, with TRBD1 as a possible D gene (6 bases). Germline CDR1 is SGHTA and CDR2 is FQGTGA. CDR3 length: 17 residues. V lost 5 bases and J 4 bases, leaving 23 bases between the germline ends. CDR3 residues: CASSQPSVVGGGTEAFF. For the CDR3, the DNA is TGTGCCAGCAGCCAACCGTCCGTAGTAGGGGGTGGCACTGAAGCTTTCTTT. The full variable domain, in which reference TRBV7-3 and TRBJ1-1 provide the parts outside the CDR3, is GAGVSQTPSNKVTEKGKYVELRCDPISGHTALYWYRQSLGQGPEFLIYFQGTGAADDSGLPNDRFFAVRPEGSVSTLKIQRTERGDSAVYLCASSQPSVVGGGTEAFFGQGTRLTVV.

The CDR3 reads CASSATGVVGEQYF. The CDR3 DNA reads TGTGCCAGCAGTGCGACAGGGGTGGTTGGCGAGCAGTACTTC. The chain recombines TRBV2 with TRBJ2-7, with 8 nucleotides matching TRBD1. The germline V gene encodes CDR1 SNHLY and CDR2 FYNNEI. This CDR3 is built from 14 residues. The junction had 8 bases not matched to a gene; V was cut back by 4 bases and J by 6 bases. Drawing the rest from reference TRBV2 and TRBJ2-7, the complete variable domain is EPEVTQTPSHQVTQMGQEVILRCVPISNHLYFYWYRQILGQKVEFLVSFYNNEISEKSEIFDDQFSVERPDGSNFTLKIRSTKLEDSAMYFCASSATGVVGEQYFGPGTRLTVT.

The V and J genes are TRBV12-3 or TRBV12-4 and TRBJ2-7; D is perhaps TRBD1 (6 bases). Trimming removed 6 bases at V and 6 bases at J, with 18 bases between. The CDR3 has 14 amino acids. This CDR3 reads CASRGQGMYGEQYF. In nucleotides, the CDR3 is TGTGCCAGCAGGGGACAAGGGATGTACGGCGAGCAGTACTTC.

The rearrangement links TRBV28 to TRBJ2-2, with 8 bases identical to TRBD2. CDR1 MDHEN and CDR2 SYDVKM come from the germline V gene. The CDR3 is made up of 15 amino acids. V shed 9 bases, J shed 0 bases, and the junction held 6 bases outside the gene matches. CDR3 DNA: TGTGCCAGTTTTAGCGGGGCGACGAACACCGGGGAGCTGTTTTTT. It yields the protein CASFSGATNTGELFF.

The chain has TRBV6-2 or TRBV6-3 and TRBJ2-7; weak D call: TRBD2 (5 bases). This CDR3 is 15 amino acids long. V was shortened by 2 bases and J by 5 bases, with 16 bases between the two germline ends. The germline V gene has CDR1 MNHEY and CDR2 SVGEGT. The chain's CDR3 is CASSYAGSSVDEQYF. The CDR3, as DNA: TGTGCCAGCAGTTACGCCGGCAGTAGCGTCGACGAGCAGTACTTC.

The V and J genes are TRBV3-1 and TRBJ1-2; TRBD1 aligns across 7 bases. The CDR3 has 14 amino acids. The V gene end was trimmed by 7 bases and the J gene end by 4 bases; junction bases not matched to a gene: 9. Germline lookup yields CDR1 LGHDT and CDR2 YNNKEL (reference sequence). CDR3: CASNDEGASYGYTF. The CDR3 DNA follows: TGTGCCAGCAATGATGAGGGGGCTAGCTATGGCTACACCTTC.

There are a few counts of this clonotype. The chain has TRBV7-2 and TRBJ2-3; D uncertain. The CDR3 totals 13 residues. V was pared by 5 bases and J by 4 bases, with 10 bases between. The germline gives CDR1 SGHTA, CDR2 FQGNSA. The CDR3 is CASSRSKADTQYF. The CDR3 DNA reads TGTGCCAGCAGCCGGTCGAAAGCAGATACGCAGTATTTT.

The CDR3 coding sequence is TGTGCCAGCAGCTCGGACACTGAAGCTTTCTTT. Translated: CASSSDTEAFF. The chain joins TRBV7-9 to TRBJ1-1, with D hard to call. Trimming removed 4 bases from V and 3 bases from J, with 3 bases in between. Per the germline V gene, CDR1 is SEHNR and CDR2 is FQNEAQ (reference sequence). The CDR3 has 11 residues.

The rearrangement joins TRBV6-5 to TRBJ2-2; D is unclear. V was trimmed by 0 bases and J by 4 bases, leaving 6 bases between them. Germline values: CDR1 MNHEY, CDR2 SVGAGI. The CDR3 covers 14 residues. CDR3 sequence (DNA): TGTGCCAGCAGTTACTCGAGGAGCACCGGGGAGCTGTTTTTT. This gives the protein CASSYSRSTGELFF.

This chain links TRBV7-2 with TRBJ2-5; the D gene is possibly TRBD1 (5 bases). From germline, CDR1 is SGHTA and CDR2 FQGNSA. CDR3 size: 14 residues. The V and J ends lost 3 bases and 4 bases respectively, with 12 bases between them. In DNA, the CDR3 is TGTGCCAGCAGCTTTATAGGGGTCGGAGAGACCCAGTACTTC. Protein product: CASSFIGVGETQYF.

This clonotype occurred once. The rearrangement joins TRBV6-6 to TRBJ1-5; D uncertain. The CDR3 runs 15 residues. Germline loops: CDR1 MNHNY, CDR2 SVGAGI (reference sequence). With 5 bases removed from V and 2 bases from J, the gap between germline ends came to 13 bases. CDR3 region: CASSTLRVRNQPQHF. The CDR3 nucleotides are TGTGCCAGCAGTACCCTTCGGGTGCGCAATCAGCCCCAGCATTTT.

The chain is built from TRBV6-1 and TRBJ2-7; no firm D call. The V gene's germline CDR1 is MNHNS and CDR2 SASEGT. This CDR3 has 15 amino acids. V shed 1 base and J shed 6 bases, with 16 bases lying between them. In DNA, the CDR3 is TGTGCCAGCAGTGAAGATTTCAGGCAGGCCTGCGAGCAGTACTTC. Translation gives CASSEDFRQACEQYF.

V and J are TRBV29-1 and TRBJ1-2, with unresolved D. Trimming cost V 3 bases and J 3 bases, with 8 bases left between them. The CDR3 consists of 12 residues. CDR1 and CDR2 (germline): SQVTM, ANQGSEA. Here the CDR3 DNA reads TGCAGCGTTGATTACAGCTACTATGGCTACACCTTC. Residues: CSVDYSYYGYTF.

This clonotype was counted ten times or more. The chain has TRBV2 and TRBJ1-2, with TRBD1 identical over 7 bases. Germline V lookup: CDR1 SNHLY, CDR2 FYNNEI. This CDR3 spans 14 amino acids. J was trimmed by 4 bases and V by 5 bases; bases with no gene match: 7. The CDR3 spells CASSPQGQAYGYTF. In DNA, the CDR3 is TGTGCCAGCAGTCCCCAAGGACAGGCCTATGGCTACACCTTC.

J is TRBJ2-3 and V is TRBV2; 7 bases match TRBD2. The CDR3 has 16 amino acids. Germline V lookup: CDR1 SNHLY, CDR2 FYNNEI. The ends lost 7 bases at V and 6 bases at J; junction bases unmatched: 16. CDR3 sequence (DNA): TGTGCCAGCAACAAAGGAAATAGCGGGTACACGGATACGCAGTATTTT. Protein sequence: CASNKGNSGYTDTQYF.

The chain carries TRBV4-2 and TRBJ2-7; D ambiguous. Trimming took 1 base from V and 9 from J, leaving 19 bases between them. The CDR3 has 15 amino acids. From germline, CDR1 is LGHNA and CDR2 YNFKEQ. Written as DNA, the CDR3 is TGTGCCAGCAGCCAAGTTCCCCCTCCGGCGGCCAGGCAGTACTTC. Translating it yields CASSQVPPPAARQYF.

On this clonotype itself: The junction and the germline gene differ at one end; a read error may be behind it. The chain joins TRBV7-3 to TRBJ1-2; a weak D match, TRBD1 (5 bases). This CDR3 contains 17 residues. In germline, CDR1 is SGHTA, CDR2 FQGTGA. CDR3 sequence (DNA): TGCGCCAGCAGCCAAGGCAGAGACGGGGAGGGGAACCATGGCTACACCTTC. Translating gives CASSQGRDGEGNHGYTF.

In this sample, this clonotype turned up a few times. The V gene is TRBV19, the J gene TRBJ2-7, with 10 bases identical to TRBD1. V lost 0 bases and J lost 5; bases outside the gene matches: 7. CDR3 length equals 16 residues. Germline values: CDR1 LNHDA, CDR2 SQIVND (reference sequence). The CDR3: CASSIDDRGLVNEQYF. CDR3 sequence (DNA): TGTGCCAGTAGTATAGACGACAGGGGGCTTGTAAACGAGCAGTACTTC.

In its sample, this clonotype was seen many times. The CDR3 DNA is TGTGCCAGCATGGAGGGATGGGCAGAGACCCAGTACTTC. This translates into CASMEGWAETQYF. The chain couples TRBV2 to TRBJ2-5; a weak D match, TRBD2 (6 bases). CDR1 is SNHLY, CDR2 FYNNEI, per germline. Between the trimmed V and J ends, which lost 7 bases and 4 bases, there was a span of 13 bases. The CDR3 has 13 amino acids.

Only one count was recorded for this clonotype. The chain carries TRBV7-2 and TRBJ2-1; 7 bases agree with TRBD2. The CDR3 consists of 14 residues. After removal of 4 bases from V and 6 bases from J, the junction contained 6 bases not matched to a gene. The germline gives CDR1 SGHTA, CDR2 FQGNSA. CDR3 sequence: CASSYLAEPNEQFF. CDR3 nucleotide sequence: TGTGCCAGCAGCTACCTAGCGGAACCCAATGAGCAGTTCTTC.